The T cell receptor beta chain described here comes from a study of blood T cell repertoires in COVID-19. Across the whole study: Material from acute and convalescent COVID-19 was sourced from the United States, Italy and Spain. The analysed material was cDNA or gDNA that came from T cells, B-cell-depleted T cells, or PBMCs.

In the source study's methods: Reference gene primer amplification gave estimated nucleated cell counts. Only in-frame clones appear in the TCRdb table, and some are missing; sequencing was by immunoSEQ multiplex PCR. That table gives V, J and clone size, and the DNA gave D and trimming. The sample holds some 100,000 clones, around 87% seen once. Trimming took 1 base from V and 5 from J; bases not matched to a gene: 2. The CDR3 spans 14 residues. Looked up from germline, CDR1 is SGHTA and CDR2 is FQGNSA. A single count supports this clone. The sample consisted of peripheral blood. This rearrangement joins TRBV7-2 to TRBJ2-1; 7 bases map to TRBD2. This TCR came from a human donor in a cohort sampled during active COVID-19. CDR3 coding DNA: TGTGCCAGCAGCTTAGGACTAGCCAACAATGAGCAGTTCTTC. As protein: CASSLGLANNEQFF.